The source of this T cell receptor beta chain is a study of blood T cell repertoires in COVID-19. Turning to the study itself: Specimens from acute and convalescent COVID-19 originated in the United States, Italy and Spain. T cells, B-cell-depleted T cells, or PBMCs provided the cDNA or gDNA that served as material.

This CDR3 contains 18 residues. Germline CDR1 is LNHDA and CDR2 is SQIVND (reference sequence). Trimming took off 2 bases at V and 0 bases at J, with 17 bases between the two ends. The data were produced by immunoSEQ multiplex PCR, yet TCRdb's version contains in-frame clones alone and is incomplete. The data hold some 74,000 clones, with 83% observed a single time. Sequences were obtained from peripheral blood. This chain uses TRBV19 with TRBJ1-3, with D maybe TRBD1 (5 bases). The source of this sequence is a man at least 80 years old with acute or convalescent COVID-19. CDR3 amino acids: CASSILGQSGASGNTIYF. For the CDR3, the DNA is TGTGCCAGTAGTATACTGGGGCAGAGTGGAGCCTCTGGAAACACCATATATTTT. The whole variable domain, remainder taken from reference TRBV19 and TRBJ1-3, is DGGITQSPKYLFRKEGQNVTLSCEQNLNHDAMYWYRQDPGQGLRLIYYSQIVNDFQKGDIAEGYSVSREKKESFPLTVTSAQKNPTAFYLCASSILGQSGASGNTIYFGEGSWLTVV.